Detailed here is one T cell receptor beta chain. This sample includes further DNA sequences coding for the same CDR3. This entry is derived from a study of OX40 agonist ivuxolimab in advanced cancers. Sequenced by immunoSEQ multiplex PCR; TCRdb stores in-frame clones only, minus some. The repertoire holds 45,000 to 50,000 clones, with approximately 91% as singletons. The sample consisted of CD4+ or CD8+ T cells sorted from blood, taken in a trial of the OX40 agonist ivuxolimab. The TCR sequence derives from an adult with an advanced solid tumor such as melanoma, head and neck, liver or kidney cancer.

CDR3 nucleotides: TGCAGCGTTGGAGTTCCGGGACTCTACGAGCAGTACTTC. Translation gives CSVGVPGLYEQYF. The chain is built from TRBV29-1 and TRBJ2-7; weak D call: TRBD2 (6 bases). CDR1 is SQVTM and CDR2 is ANQGSEA in the germline V gene. The length of the CDR3 is 13 residues. V dropped 4 bases and J dropped 3 bases, with 13 bases sitting between them.